These T cell receptor beta chains were read from a single sample in a study of blood T cell repertoires in COVID-19. Sequenced by immunoSEQ multiplex PCR; TCRdb stores in-frame clones only, minus some. Of fewer than 350,000 clones detected, around 89% appear once; the ten largest clones hold roughly 1.6%. The sample consisted of PBMCs or T cells enriched from blood (not recorded which). Every receptor here comes from a woman aged 18-29 years with acute COVID-19. CDR3s include the opening cysteine and the closing phenylalanine or tryptophan. Each record gives: D gene, J gene, V gene, clone size, CDR3 protein, CDR3 DNA. A D gene is named only where the DNA matches it firmly. Rows may omit the clone size; those that give it use once, few, many or a size class.

-	TRBJ1-1	TRBV2	-	CASSEARWAAEAFF	TGTGCCAGCAGTGAAGCTAGGTGGGCCGCTGAAGCTTTCTTT
-	TRBJ1-5	TRBV7-8	once	CASSLGLFNQPQHF	TGTGCCAGCAGCTTGGGGCTTTTCAATCAGCCCCAGCATTTT
TRBD1	TRBJ1-6	TRBV27	-	CASSVGTANSPLHF	TGTGCCAGCAGTGTAGGGACAGCAAATTCACCCCTCCACTTT
-	TRBJ1-6	TRBV12-2	-	CASRSRGQAAIVGPNSPLHF	TGTGCAAGTCGCTCCAGGGGGCAAGCGGCAATAGTGGGTCCAAATTCACCCCTCCACTTT
TRBD1	TRBJ2-7	TRBV25-1	-	CASSAAGQGKYEQYF	TGTGCCAGCAGTGCAGCAGGACAGGGTAAATACGAGCAGTACTTC
TRBD1	TRBJ1-5	TRBV28	-	CASTTGTGQPQHF	TGTGCCAGTACGACAGGGACGGGCCAGCCCCAGCATTTT
-	TRBJ2-1	TRBV29-1	-	CSVEPGENEQFF	TGCAGCGTTGAACCGGGAGAAAATGAGCAGTTCTTC
TRBD1	TRBJ1-2	TRBV4-2	-	CASSPPPDRLYGYTF	TGTGCCAGCAGCCCCCCCCCGGACAGGCTCTATGGCTACACCTTC
TRBD1	TRBJ2-7	TRBV7-9	-	CASSAQGDEQYF	TGTGCCAGCAGCGCCCAGGGGGACGAGCAGTACTTC
-	TRBJ2-7	TRBV5-1	-	CASSLYVGSYEQYF	TGCGCCAGCAGCTTGTACGTGGGCAGCTACGAGCAGTACTTC
-	TRBJ2-7	TRBV21-1	-	CASNPPLSVRTYEQYF	TGTGCCAGCAATCCACCACTCAGCGTTAGAACCTACGAGCAGTACTTC
-	TRBJ1-6	TRBV5-1	once	CASSLDPGSDSPLHF	TGCGCCAGCAGCTTGGATCCGGGGTCCGATTCACCCCTCCACTTT
TRBD2	TRBJ2-1	TRBV11-2	-	CASSLTSGRRNEQFF	TGTGCCAGCAGCCTGACTAGCGGGAGGCGAAATGAGCAGTTCTTC
TRBD2	TRBJ2-1	TRBV29-1	-	CSVEGLAGGVAYNEQFF	TGCAGCGTTGAGGGACTAGCGGGAGGAGTGGCCTACAATGAGCAGTTCTTC
-	TRBJ1-2	TRBV20-1	-	CSASPTASYGYTF	TGCAGTGCTAGTCCGACAGCCTCCTATGGCTACACCTTC
TRBD1	TRBJ1-2	TRBV7-2	few	CASSTGTGNYGYTF	TGTGCCAGCAGCACCGGGACAGGGAACTATGGCTACACCTTC
TRBD1	TRBJ1-5	TRBV18	-	CASSPGGVTGVGNQPQHF	TGTGCCAGCTCACCGGGGGGGGTGACAGGGGTTGGCAATCAGCCCCAGCATTTT
-	TRBJ1-2	TRBV5-6	-	CASSLGQGGYGYTF	TGTGCCAGCAGCTTGGGCCAGGGCGGCTATGGCTACACCTTC
-	TRBJ2-7	TRBV4-3	-	CASSQGLDYEQYF	TGCGCCAGCAGCCAAGGACTTGACTACGAGCAGTACTTC
TRBD1	TRBJ2-5	TRBV6-5	-	CASRPQGEETQYF	TGTGCCAGCAGACCACAGGGGGAAGAGACCCAGTACTTC
-	TRBJ1-2	TRBV27	-	CASTQLPENFYGYTF	TGTGCCAGCACCCAGCTGCCGGAGAACTTCTATGGCTACACCTTC
TRBD1	TRBJ2-1	TRBV27	-	CASRGTGSSYNEQFF	TGTGCCAGCCGCGGGACAGGGAGCTCCTACAATGAGCAGTTCTTC
TRBD1	TRBJ2-5	TRBV28	-	CASSLGTGVVETQYF	TGTGCCAGCAGTTTGGGGACAGGGGTGGTAGAGACCCAGTACTTC
TRBD1	TRBJ1-4	TRBV7-9	-	CASRGQGSNEKLFF	TGTGCCAGCAGAGGACAGGGGTCTAATGAAAAACTGTTTTTT
TRBD1	TRBJ2-1	TRBV27	-	CASRPTGFHEQFF	TGTGCCAGCAGGCCGACAGGGTTCCATGAGCAGTTCTTC
-	TRBJ1-4	TRBV6-1	-	CASRGRAGPNEKLFF	TGTGCCAGCAGGGGTAGGGCGGGCCCTAATGAAAAACTGTTTTTT